This TCR beta chain emerged from a study of cytomegalovirus exposure and HLA in healthy donors. In the study overall: Researchers previously reported finding fewer than 120 million unique TCR beta sequences from roughly 180 million T cells.

The PCR employed 60 Vbeta primers together with 13 Jbeta primers. This table comes from immunoSEQ multiplex PCR, and its TCRdb copy is limited to in-frame clones, with some not included. The sample lists about 120,000 clones, roughly 9% occurring once. The TCR sequence derives from a woman aged 40 to 50 in good health and CMV-seropositive. Source material: PBMCs.

CDR3 in amino acids: CAIRPIETAGGLGTQYF. The CDR3 nucleotides read TGTGCCATCAGGCCCATCGAGACAGCGGGGGGGCTCGGGACCCAGTACTTC. The chain combines TRBV10-3 with TRBJ2-5; the match to TRBD2 covers 10 bases. The CDR3 contains 17 residues. V lost 6 bases, J lost 7 bases, and 17 bases stayed unmatched. Per germline, CDR1 ENHRY and CDR2 SYGVKD.